These T cell receptor beta chains were read from a single sample in a study of cytomegalovirus exposure and HLA in healthy donors. Profiling relied on immunoSEQ multiplex PCR, and the TCRdb table lists in-frame clones only, not all of them. The sample consists of roughly 71,000 clones, 94% of them appearing once. Material: PBMCs. These receptors all stem from a woman younger than 35 in good health and CMV-seronegative. Both conserved end residues are part of each CDR3. D genes are given only for firm matches. The size of a clone is reported for some rows only, either as once, few or many, or as a class for expanded clones.

clone size	D gene	V gene	J gene	CDR3 protein	CDR3 DNA
-	-	TRBV9	TRBJ1-1	CASSVGRHLTEAFF	TGTGCCAGCAGCGTCGGGAGACACCTCACTGAAGCTTTCTTT
-	TRBD2	TRBV12-5	TRBJ2-1	CASGLASGAGTYNEQFF	TGTGCTAGTGGTTTGGCTAGCGGGGCGGGGACCTACAATGAGCAGTTCTTC
-	-	TRBV18	TRBJ1-5	CASSPRGVSGNQPQHF	TGTGCCAGCTCACCCAGGGGTGTAAGTGGCAATCAGCCCCAGCATTTT
-	-	TRBV2	TRBJ2-4	CASSEKNREYF	TGTGCCAGCAGTGAGAAGAACAGGGAATACTTC
once	TRBD2	TRBV19	TRBJ2-1	CASVRGGGNEQFF	TGTGCCAGTGTACGGGGGGGCGGGAATGAGCAGTTCTTC
-	-	TRBV9	TRBJ1-5	CASSVDASADLPQHF	TGTGCCAGCAGCGTAGACGCCAGCGCGGATCTGCCCCAGCATTTT
-	-	TRBV19	TRBJ1-4	CASSNPYRYEKLFF	TGTGCCAGTAGTAATCCCTATCGCTATGAAAAACTGTTTTTT
-	-	TRBV21-1	TRBJ1-5	CASPVLKTGSNQPQHF	TGTGCCAGCCCTGTCCTCAAGACAGGGAGCAATCAGCCCCAGCATTTT
-	-	TRBV29-1	TRBJ1-2	CSVQDRISLWSYTF	TGCAGCGTCCAAGACAGAATATCCTTGTGGAGCTACACCTTC
-	-	TRBV29-1	TRBJ2-3	CSVDRDSSTDTQYF	TGCAGCGTTGACAGGGATTCTAGCACAGATACGCAGTATTTT
-	TRBD2	TRBV2	TRBJ2-3	CASSEGGGTDTQYF	TGTGCCAGCAGTGAAGGGGGGGGTACAGATACGCAGTATTTT
-	TRBD1	TRBV27	TRBJ1-5	CASSQHRDRGRLSNQPQHF	TGTGCCAGCAGTCAACACCGGGACAGGGGACGCTTAAGCAATCAGCCCCAGCATTTT
-	TRBD1	TRBV5-1	TRBJ1-2	CASSQGTGRDYGYTF	TGCGCCAGCAGCCAAGGGACAGGGCGTGACTATGGCTACACCTTC
-	-	TRBV7-8	TRBJ1-5	CASSSPFLAQPQHF	TGTGCCAGCAGCTCCCCATTTTTAGCTCAGCCCCAGCATTTT
-	TRBD1	TRBV4-3	TRBJ2-7	CASSQGTGDSAYEQYF	TGCGCCAGCAGCCAGGGTACCGGGGACAGCGCCTACGAGCAGTACTTC
-	TRBD2	TRBV11-2	TRBJ2-3	CASSSQGLAGGPLDTQYF	TGTGCCAGCAGCTCTCAAGGACTAGCGGGGGGGCCATTGGATACGCAGTATTTT
-	TRBD2	TRBV7-2	TRBJ2-2	CASSGLAGGNTGELFF	TGTGCCAGCAGCGGACTAGCGGGGGGGAACACCGGGGAGCTGTTTTTT
-	TRBD1	TRBV28	TRBJ1-2	CASSPPGTGVTYGYTF	TGTGCCAGCAGCCCTCCCGGGACAGGGGTTACCTATGGCTACACCTTC
-	-	TRBV9	TRBJ2-4	CASSVGGRENIQYF	TGTGCCAGCAGCGTGGGGGGTCGCGAAAACATTCAGTACTTC
-	-	TRBV28	TRBJ2-4	CASSLKTNHGSWTDRLAKNIQYF	TGTGCCAGCAGTCTTAAGACTAACCACGGCAGTTGGACAGACCGACTAGCCAAAAACATTCAGTACTTC
-	-	TRBV7-2	TRBJ2-1	CASIRQANNEQFF	TGTGCCAGCATCAGACAGGCCAACAATGAGCAGTTCTTC
-	TRBD1	TRBV5-4	TRBJ2-3	CASSSGTGPQYTQYF	TGTGCCAGCAGCTCTGGGACAGGCCCCCAATATACGCAGTATTTT
-	-	TRBV28	TRBJ1-5	CASRRLSRQGYQPQHF	TGTGCCAGCAGAAGACTCTCCCGGCAGGGTTATCAGCCCCAGCATTTT
-	TRBD1	TRBV19	TRBJ1-6	CASSILTGDSPLHF	TGTGCCAGTAGTATCCTGACAGGGGATTCACCCCTCCACTTT
-	-	TRBV27	TRBJ1-2	CASSLTANYGYTF	TGTGCCAGCAGTTTGACAGCGAACTATGGCTACACCTTC
-	TRBD2	TRBV5-1	TRBJ2-7	CASSTGTSPYEQYF	TGCGCCAGCAGTACCGGGACTAGCCCTTACGAGCAGTACTTC
-	-	TRBV2	TRBJ1-1	CAGPKGRGAEAFF	TGTGCCGGACCTAAAGGACGGGGGGCTGAAGCTTTCTTT
-	TRBD1	TRBV6-1	TRBJ1-1	CASSEVGTGRTEAFF	TGTGCCAGCAGTGAAGTAGGGACAGGGCGGACTGAAGCTTTCTTT
-	-	TRBV5-4	TRBJ1-1	CASSLRETEAFF	TGTGCCAGCAGCCTGAGGGAGACTGAAGCTTTCTTT
-	TRBD2	TRBV6-1	TRBJ2-7	CASSDGGGLVNEQYF	TGTGCCAGCAGTGACGGGGGGGGTTTGGTCAACGAGCAGTACTTC
-	TRBD1	TRBV4-3	TRBJ1-2	CASSRGKSGGYGYTF	TGCGCCAGCTCACGGGGGAAATCAGGGGGGTATGGCTACACCTTC
-	-	TRBV28	TRBJ1-2	CASSLSGGAYGYTF	TGTGCCAGCAGTTTAAGTGGGGGGGCGTATGGCTACACCTTC
-	-	TRBV30	TRBJ1-2	CAWSVSGGWDGYTF	TGTGCCTGGAGTGTTAGTGGGGGGTGGGATGGCTACACCTTC
-	-	TRBV6-6	TRBJ2-7	CASSYEGTYEQYF	TGTGCCAGCAGTTACGAGGGTACCTACGAGCAGTACTTC
-	-	TRBV28	TRBJ2-3	CASSPGGTPGNTDTQYF	TGTGCCAGCAGTCCAGGCGGGACTCCGGGCAACACAGATACGCAGTATTTT
few	-	TRBV4-1	TRBJ2-7	CASSPWTASYEQYF	TGCGCCAGCAGCCCTTGGACAGCCTCCTACGAGCAGTACTTC
-	TRBD2	TRBV11-2	TRBJ2-5	CASSLGDGAGVKETQYF	TGTGCCAGCAGCTTAGGGGACGGTGCGGGAGTGAAAGAGACCCAGTACTTC
-	-	TRBV9	TRBJ2-5	CASSVEGGDYIQETQYF	TGTGCCAGCAGCGTAGAGGGGGGGGACTACATCCAAGAGACCCAGTACTTC
-	TRBD1	TRBV10-3	TRBJ1-3	CAISEPGQGGGNTIYF	TGTGCCATCAGTGAGCCGGGACAGGGAGGGGGAAACACCATATATTTT
-	-	TRBV28	TRBJ2-7	CASSSPWDTLTYEQYF	TGTGCCAGCAGTTCGCCCTGGGACACACTAACCTACGAGCAGTACTTC
-	-	TRBV5-4	TRBJ2-7	CASSLPGESEQYF	TGTGCCAGCAGCTTGCCAGGGGAGAGCGAGCAGTACTTC
-	TRBD2	TRBV18	TRBJ2-3	CASSPGTSARTQYF	TGTGCCAGCTCACCTGGGACTAGCGCAAGGACGCAGTATTTT
-	-	TRBV6-6	TRBJ1-1	CATKTSGGGYFTEAFF	TGTGCCACCAAAACGTCGGGGGGCGGCTATTTCACTGAAGCTTTCTTT
-	TRBD1	TRBV7-3	TRBJ1-2	CASSLMGQNYTF	TGTGCCAGCAGCTTAATGGGACAGAACTACACCTTC
-	-	TRBV7-9	TRBJ1-6	CASSFGGNNSPLHF	TGTGCCAGCAGCTTTGGGGGGAATAATTCACCCCTCCACTTT
-	TRBD2	TRBV6-4	TRBJ2-3	CASSDSAGGSTDTQYF	TGTGCCAGCAGTGACTCGGCGGGGGGTAGCACAGATACGCAGTATTTT
-	-	TRBV30	TRBJ1-6	CAWKKGRGNSPLHF	TGTGCCTGGAAAAAAGGGAGGGGTAATTCACCCCTCCACTTT
-	TRBD1	TRBV12-5	TRBJ1-5	CASGSGTGPQHF	TGTGCTAGTGGTTCCGGGACAGGACCCCAGCATTTT
-	-	TRBV19	TRBJ1-5	CASSIDGVRGSNQPQHF	TGTGCCAGTAGTATAGACGGGGTCCGGGGGAGCAATCAGCCCCAGCATTTT
-	-	TRBV5-5	TRBJ1-4	CASSPRARGGMATNEKLFF	TGTGCCAGCAGTCCCCGGGCCCGGGGTGGAATGGCAACTAATGAAAAACTGTTTTTT
-	TRBD2	TRBV5-1	TRBJ2-1	CASSPGGTSGAYNEQFF	TGCGCCAGCAGCCCCGGGGGGACTAGCGGAGCCTACAATGAGCAGTTCTTC
-	TRBD1	TRBV28	TRBJ2-7	CASTRRDRSSYEQYF	TGTGCCAGCACCCGACGGGACAGGAGCTCCTACGAGCAGTACTTC
-	-	TRBV6-5	TRBJ1-2	CASSPRTDYYGYTF	TGTGCCAGCAGCCCGAGGACAGACTACTATGGCTACACCTTC
-	TRBD1	TRBV5-1	TRBJ1-2	CASSTGGPNYGYTF	TGCGCCAGCAGTACAGGGGGCCCTAACTATGGCTACACCTTC
once	-	TRBV28	TRBJ1-4	CASSLQGTATNEKLFF	TGTGCCAGCAGTTTGCAGGGAACTGCAACTAATGAAAAACTGTTTTTT